Listed below are T cell receptor beta chains from one sample, sequenced in a study of shared T cell receptors in the human thymus. TCRdb's table, derived via immunoSEQ multiplex PCR, lists solely in-frame clones and lacks some. The sample carries over 650,000 clones, more than 70% recorded once. This sample also belongs to another study, concerning human thymus T cells.

The specimen was thymocytes. The receptors stem from a boy under three years old with a congenital heart defect. Each CDR3 is given with its conserved first and last residue. The D gene is left open where the match is weak. Where a row states a size, it is once, few, many or the class of an expanded clone; other rows omit it.

d_call: TRBD2
clone_size: -
j_call: TRBJ2-5
v_call: TRBV13
cdr3_aa: CASSLRAGGPVETQYF
cdr3_nt: TGTGCCAGCAGCCTTAGAGCGGGGGGGCCGGTTGAGACCCAGTACTTC

d_call: -
clone_size: -
j_call: TRBJ1-2
v_call: TRBV12-5
cdr3_aa: CASGLGRAGYTF
cdr3_nt: TGTGCTAGTGGTTTGGGGAGGGCAGGCTACACCTTC

d_call: -
clone_size: -
j_call: TRBJ2-5
v_call: TRBV6-6
cdr3_aa: CASSSYVLAYQETQYF
cdr3_nt: TGTGCCAGCAGTTCCTATGTCCTAGCGTACCAAGAGACCCAGTACTTC

d_call: TRBD1
clone_size: once
j_call: TRBJ2-1
v_call: TRBV29-1
cdr3_aa: CSVPRTGYYNEQFF
cdr3_nt: TGCAGCGTACCCAGGACAGGGTACTACAATGAGCAGTTCTTC

d_call: -
clone_size: -
j_call: TRBJ1-6
v_call: TRBV27
cdr3_aa: CASSLWVQGHYNSPLHF
cdr3_nt: TGTGCCAGCAGTTTATGGGTCCAGGGACATTATAATTCACCCCTCCACTTT

d_call: TRBD2
clone_size: -
j_call: TRBJ2-7
v_call: TRBV5-1
cdr3_aa: CASSSGWVAGASEQYF
cdr3_nt: TGCGCCAGCAGCTCCGGATGGGTAGCGGGAGCCTCCGAGCAGTACTTC

d_call: -
clone_size: -
j_call: TRBJ2-7
v_call: TRBV7-6
cdr3_aa: CASSLAADSPYEQYF
cdr3_nt: TGTGCCAGCAGCTTAGCGGCGGACAGTCCCTACGAGCAGTACTTC

d_call: -
clone_size: few
j_call: TRBJ1-5
v_call: TRBV14
cdr3_aa: CASSQSVGQPQHF
cdr3_nt: TGTGCCAGCAGCCAAAGCGTTGGTCAGCCCCAGCATTTT

d_call: TRBD2
clone_size: -
j_call: TRBJ2-3
v_call: TRBV7-2
cdr3_aa: CASSLDPGGDTQYF
cdr3_nt: TGTGCCAGCAGCTTAGACCCGGGAGGAGATACGCAGTATTTT

d_call: -
clone_size: -
j_call: TRBJ1-5
v_call: TRBV7-2
cdr3_aa: CASSLHRNAYPPQHF
cdr3_nt: TGTGCCAGCAGCTTACACAGGAATGCCTATCCGCCCCAGCATTTT

d_call: -
clone_size: -
j_call: TRBJ1-6
v_call: TRBV5-5
cdr3_aa: CASSIESGTHASYYNSPLHF
cdr3_nt: TGTGCCAGCAGCATTGAGTCCGGGACTCACGCTTCATACTATAATTCACCCCTCCACTTT

d_call: -
clone_size: once
j_call: TRBJ1-4
v_call: TRBV4-2
cdr3_aa: CASSQVKGVEEKLFF
cdr3_nt: TGTGCCAGCAGCCAAGTGAAGGGGGTTGAGGAAAAACTGTTTTTT

d_call: -
clone_size: -
j_call: TRBJ2-7
v_call: TRBV25-1
cdr3_aa: CASGQTGRTNEQYF
cdr3_nt: TGTGCCAGCGGACAAACAGGGAGAACGAACGAGCAGTACTTC

d_call: TRBD1
clone_size: -
j_call: TRBJ2-2
v_call: TRBV11-2
cdr3_aa: CASSLGGTGTGELFF
cdr3_nt: TGTGCCAGCAGCTTAGGAGGGACAGGGACCGGGGAGCTGTTTTTT

d_call: TRBD1
clone_size: -
j_call: TRBJ1-3
v_call: TRBV11-2
cdr3_aa: CASSSTDRGPGNTIYF
cdr3_nt: TGTGCCAGCAGCTCGACCGACAGGGGGCCAGGAAACACCATATATTTT

d_call: TRBD2
clone_size: -
j_call: TRBJ2-1
v_call: TRBV7-2
cdr3_aa: CASSYPGLGHEQFF
cdr3_nt: TGTGCCAGCAGCTACCCGGGACTAGGACATGAGCAGTTCTTC

d_call: TRBD2
clone_size: few
j_call: TRBJ2-5
v_call: TRBV2
cdr3_aa: CASSEPPRTSGRETQYF
cdr3_nt: TGTGCCAGCAGTGAGCCCCCCAGGACTAGCGGGAGGGAGACCCAGTACTTC

d_call: TRBD2
clone_size: few
j_call: TRBJ2-1
v_call: TRBV9
cdr3_aa: CASSTQRENSYNEQFF
cdr3_nt: TGTGCCAGCAGCACACAGCGGGAGAACTCCTACAATGAGCAGTTCTTC

d_call: TRBD2
clone_size: -
j_call: TRBJ2-2
v_call: TRBV15
cdr3_aa: CATSRDYSGRARVTGELFF
cdr3_nt: TGTGCCACCAGCAGAGATTACAGCGGGAGGGCCCGAGTCACCGGGGAGCTGTTTTTT

d_call: TRBD1
clone_size: -
j_call: TRBJ2-7
v_call: TRBV13
cdr3_aa: CASKTGGSYEQYF
cdr3_nt: TGTGCCAGTAAGACAGGGGGCTCCTACGAGCAGTACTTC

d_call: -
clone_size: -
j_call: TRBJ2-3
v_call: TRBV28
cdr3_aa: CASRSSYPDTQYF
cdr3_nt: TGTGCCAGCAGATCTAGTTATCCAGATACGCAGTATTTT

d_call: -
clone_size: -
j_call: TRBJ1-1
v_call: TRBV19
cdr3_aa: CASTTNLQGTNTEAFF
cdr3_nt: TGTGCCAGTACCACGAACCTACAGGGAACGAACACTGAAGCTTTCTTT

d_call: -
clone_size: once
j_call: TRBJ2-4
v_call: TRBV4-1
cdr3_aa: CASSQALEHPQNIKNIQYF
cdr3_nt: TGCGCCAGCAGCCAAGCTCTAGAGCACCCCCAAAATATTAAAAACATTCAGTACTTC